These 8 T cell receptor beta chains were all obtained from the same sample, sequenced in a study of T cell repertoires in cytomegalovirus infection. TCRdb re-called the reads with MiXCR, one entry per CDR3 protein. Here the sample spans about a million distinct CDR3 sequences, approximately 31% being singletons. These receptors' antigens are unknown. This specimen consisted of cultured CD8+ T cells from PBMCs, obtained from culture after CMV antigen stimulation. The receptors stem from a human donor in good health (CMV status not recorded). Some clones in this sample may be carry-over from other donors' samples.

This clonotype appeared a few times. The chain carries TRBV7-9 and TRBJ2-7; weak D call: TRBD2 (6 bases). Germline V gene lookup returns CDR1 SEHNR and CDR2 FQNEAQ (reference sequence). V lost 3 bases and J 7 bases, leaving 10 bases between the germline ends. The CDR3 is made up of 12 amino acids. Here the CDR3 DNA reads TGTGCCAGCAGCTTCTGGGGGGAGGAGCAGTACGTC. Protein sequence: CASSFWGEEQYV.

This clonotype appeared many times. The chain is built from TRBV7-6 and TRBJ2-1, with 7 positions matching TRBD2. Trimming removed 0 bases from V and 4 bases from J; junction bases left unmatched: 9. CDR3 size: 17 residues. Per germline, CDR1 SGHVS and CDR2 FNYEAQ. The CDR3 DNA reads TGTGCCAGCAGCTTAGCGGAGGGACTATCGGCTTACAATGAGCAGTTCTTC. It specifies CASSLAEGLSAYNEQFF.

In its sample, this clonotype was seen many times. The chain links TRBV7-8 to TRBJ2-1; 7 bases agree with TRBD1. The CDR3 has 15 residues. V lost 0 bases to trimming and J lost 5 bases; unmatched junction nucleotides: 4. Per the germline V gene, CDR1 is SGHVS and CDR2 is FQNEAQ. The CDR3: CASSLAPGQNNEQFF. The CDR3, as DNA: TGTGCCAGCAGCTTAGCACCGGGACAGAACAATGAGCAGTTCTTC.

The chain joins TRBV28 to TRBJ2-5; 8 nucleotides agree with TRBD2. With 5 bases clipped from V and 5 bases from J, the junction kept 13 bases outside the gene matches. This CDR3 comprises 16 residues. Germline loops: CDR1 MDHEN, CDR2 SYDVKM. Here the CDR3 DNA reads TGTGCCAGCAGTCGAGCGGGGGCCTTTCAGTTTGAGACCCAGTACTTC. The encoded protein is CASSRAGAFQFETQYF.

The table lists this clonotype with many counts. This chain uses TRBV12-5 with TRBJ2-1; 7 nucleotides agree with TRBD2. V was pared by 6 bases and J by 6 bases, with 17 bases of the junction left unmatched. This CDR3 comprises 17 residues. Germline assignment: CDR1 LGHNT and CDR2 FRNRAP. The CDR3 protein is CASGPPPVVAGPNEQFF. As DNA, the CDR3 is TGTGCTAGTGGCCCACCCCCGGTGGTAGCGGGCCCCAATGAGCAGTTCTTC. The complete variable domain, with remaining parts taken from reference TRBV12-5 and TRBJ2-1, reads DARVTQTPRHKVTEMGQEVTMRCQPILGHNTVFWYRQTMMQGLELLAYFRNRAPLDDSGMPKDRFSAEMPDATLATLKIQPSEPRDSAVYFCASGPPPVVAGPNEQFFGPGTRLTVL.

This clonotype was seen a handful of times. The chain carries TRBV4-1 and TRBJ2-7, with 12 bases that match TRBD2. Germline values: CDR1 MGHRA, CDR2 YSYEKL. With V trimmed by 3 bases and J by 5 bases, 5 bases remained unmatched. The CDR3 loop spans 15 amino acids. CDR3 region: CASSQASGGAHEQYF. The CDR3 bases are TGCGCCAGCAGCCAGGCTAGCGGGGGGGCCCACGAGCAGTACTTC.

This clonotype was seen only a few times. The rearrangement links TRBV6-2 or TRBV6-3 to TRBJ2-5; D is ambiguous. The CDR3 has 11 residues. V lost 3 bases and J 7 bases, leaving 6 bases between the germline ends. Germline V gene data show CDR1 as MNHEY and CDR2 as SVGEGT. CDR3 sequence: CASSYSRTQYF. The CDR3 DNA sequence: TGTGCCAGCAGTTATAGTCGGACCCAGTACTTC.

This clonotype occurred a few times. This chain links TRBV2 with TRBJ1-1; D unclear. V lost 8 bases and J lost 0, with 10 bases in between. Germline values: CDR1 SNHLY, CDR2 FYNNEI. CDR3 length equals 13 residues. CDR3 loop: CASVGDLNTEAFF. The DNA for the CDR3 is TGTGCCAGCGTTGGGGATCTGAACACTGAAGCTTTCTTT.